These 29 T cell receptor beta chains share one sample of origin, sequenced in a study of blood T cell dynamics during melanoma immunotherapy. General observations from the study: Immune-effector CD8+ cells best matched cell-free DNA CDR3 sequences and were most clonal.

This table comes from immunoSEQ multiplex PCR, and its TCRdb copy is limited to in-frame clones, with some not included. Among about 300 clones listed, roughly 80% were seen once. Time point in this sample: week 3, after first cycle of checkpoint inhibitor. Memory T cells counted as immune-effector cells when CD3+ CD4- CD8+ CD45RA- CD45RO-high CD27- CCR7-. These receptors' targets are unknown. The sample consisted of CD8+ T cells from blood, taken from a patient treated with checkpoint blockade. The receptors derive from a human donor with melanoma.

DNA of the CDR3: TGTGCCAGCAGTGACTCGACAGGGGGCCAAGAGACCCAGTACTTC. It specifies CASSDSTGGQETQYF. This chain links TRBV6-4 with TRBJ2-5, with TRBD1 identical over 9 bases. V lost 0 bases to trimming and J lost 1 base; unmatched junction nucleotides: 0. The CDR3 runs 15 residues. Germline V gives CDR1 MRHNA, CDR2 SNTAGT.

This rearrangement joins TRBV5-4 to TRBJ2-1; D uncertain. Trimming left V 1 base short and J 4 bases short, with 6 bases between. Germline V gene lookup returns CDR1 SGHNT and CDR2 YYREEE (reference sequence). The CDR3 contains 13 residues. The CDR3 bases are TGTGCCAGCAGCTTGTACAGTTACAATGAGCAGTTCTTC. Amino acid sequence: CASSLYSYNEQFF.

The V and J genes are TRBV29-1 and TRBJ2-7; perhaps TRBD2 as D (6 bases). Deletions cut 6 bases from V and 2 bases from J, with 17 bases between. Germline V gene sequence: CDR1 SQVTM, CDR2 ANQGSEA. The CDR3 is made up of 14 amino acids. The CDR3 region is CSVRWAGKTYEQYF. The CDR3 DNA sequence: TGCAGCGTCAGATGGGCGGGGAAGACCTACGAGCAGTACTTC.

This clone was observed a handful of times. V gene TRBV10-2 combines with J gene TRBJ1-1, with a possible D match to TRBD1 (6 bases). Trimming left V 8 bases short and J 0 bases short, with 16 bases between. Germline assignment: CDR1 WSHSY and CDR2 SAAADI. The CDR3 extends over 15 amino acids. CDR3 nucleotides: TGCGCCAGCTTGAGGGGGGCAGGAGTGAACACTGAAGCTTTCTTT. The encoded protein is CASLRGAGVNTEAFF.

This rearrangement joins TRBV4-1 to TRBJ2-7, with a possible D match to TRBD1 (6 bases). The CDR3 covers 17 residues. Germline CDR1 is MGHRA and CDR2 is YSYEKL. V gave up 0 bases and J gave up 2 bases, with 17 bases separating them. CDR3 nucleotides: TGCGCCAGCAGCCAAGAAGCGTCACGGGACACAGCCTACGAGCAGTACTTC. Protein: CASSQEASRDTAYEQYF.

This clone was observed once. The chain combines TRBV14 with TRBJ2-3, with D uncertain. Trimming removed 0 bases at V and 2 bases at J, with 9 bases between. The length of the CDR3 is 15 residues. Germline V gene lookup returns CDR1 SGHDN and CDR2 FVKESK. CDR3 DNA sequence: TGTGCCAGCAGCCAAGAATCGTCCCCCACAGATACGCAGTATTTT. Protein sequence: CASSQESSPTDTQYF.

The chain links TRBV23-1 to TRBJ2-1, with 16 bases fitting TRBD2. TRBV23-1 is sorted into the ORF group, with uncertain function. The CDR3 runs to 16 residues. J was trimmed by 8 bases and V by 6 bases; bases with no gene match: 7. The CDR3 DNA reads as TGCGCCAGCAGAGAAGGGACTAGCGGGAGGGAGTATGAGCAGTTCTTC. Encoded protein: CASREGTSGREYEQFF.

The CDR3 DNA follows: TGCAGCGTTGTCTTGGTGACAGGGACCTACGAGCAGTACTTC. Translating gives CSVVLVTGTYEQYF. This chain connects TRBV29-1 to TRBJ2-7; TRBD1 agrees at 7 bases. Unmatched junction bases numbered 8, after V lost 4 bases and J lost 2 bases. This CDR3 contains 14 residues. Germline V lookup: CDR1 SQVTM, CDR2 ANQGSEA.

The CDR3 bases are TGCGCCAGCAAAACTAGCGCGGCTATCCTATACGAGCAGTACTTC. Amino acid sequence: CASKTSAAILYEQYF. The genes are TRBV5-1 and TRBJ2-7, with 7 bases fitting TRBD2. Losses at the gene ends were 6 bases for V and 4 bases for J; bases not matched to a gene: 13. Per the germline V gene, CDR1 is SGHRS and CDR2 is YFSETQ. This CDR3 comprises 15 residues.

This clone was observed a single time. This rearrangement joins TRBV5-1 to TRBJ2-7; 11 nucleotides align to TRBD1. Germline CDR1 reads SGHRS; CDR2 reads YFSETQ. V was pared by 2 bases and J by 3 bases, with 4 bases of the junction left unmatched. The CDR3 loop spans 15 amino acids. The CDR3 sequence is CASSLIGTGGYEQYF. Written as DNA, the CDR3 is TGCGCCAGCAGCTTAATCGGGACAGGGGGCTACGAGCAGTACTTC.

The chain is built from TRBV4-1 and TRBJ1-2; a possible D gene is TRBD1 (6 bases). CDR1 and CDR2 from the germline V gene are MGHRA and YSYEKL. The CDR3 totals 16 residues. Trimming stripped 0 bases from V and 0 bases from J, with 11 bases between. In DNA, the CDR3 is TGCGCCAGCAGCCAAGAGCCACAGGGAACTAACTATGGCTACACCTTC. Amino acid sequence: CASSQEPQGTNYGYTF.

The J gene is TRBJ1-1, the V gene TRBV6-4, with TRBD1 matching 8 bases. The CDR3 runs to 15 residues. Per the germline V gene, CDR1 is MRHNA and CDR2 is SNTAGT. With 4 bases clipped from V and 0 bases from J, the junction kept 4 bases outside the gene matches. CDR3 in amino acids: CASSADRELNTEAFF. CDR3 DNA: TGTGCCAGCAGTGCGGACAGGGAGTTGAACACTGAAGCTTTCTTT.

The CDR3 reads CASSMGAGVNSYNEQFF. As DNA, the CDR3 is TGTGCCAGTAGTATGGGAGCAGGGGTCAACTCCTACAATGAGCAGTTCTTC. The V gene is TRBV19, the J gene TRBJ2-1; TRBD1 is a possible D gene (6 bases). Germline V gene sequence: CDR1 LNHDA, CDR2 SQIVND (reference sequence). V lost 3 bases and J 0 bases, leaving 15 bases between the germline ends. CDR3 size: 17 residues.

This chain connects TRBV19 to TRBJ1-5; 9 bases are a match to TRBD1. V shed 0 bases, J shed 4 bases, and the junction held 1 base outside the gene matches. Looked up from germline, CDR1 is LNHDA and CDR2 is SQIVND (reference sequence). The CDR3 has 15 residues. The CDR3 protein is CASSIEGQGNQPQHF. For the CDR3, the DNA is TGTGCCAGTAGTATAGAAGGACAGGGGAATCAGCCCCAGCATTTT.

The J gene is TRBJ1-3, the V gene TRBV4-3; D remains ambiguous. Germline assignment: CDR1 LGHNA and CDR2 YSLEER. The CDR3 is 16 residues long. V gave up 0 bases and J gave up 0 bases, with 9 bases separating them. In nucleotides, the CDR3 is TGCGCCAGCAGCCAAGATGAACAGCTCTCTGGAAACACCATATATTTT. Protein: CASSQDEQLSGNTIYF.

V gene TRBV19 combines with J gene TRBJ1-6; 8 bases fit TRBD1. Trimming removed 6 bases from V and 7 bases from J; junction bases left unmatched: 2. Germline V CDR1 and CDR2: LNHDA, SQIVND (reference sequence). The CDR3 is made up of 13 amino acids. The CDR3 DNA reads TGTGCCAGTAGAGACAGGGGAAATTCACCCCTCCACTTT. Translating gives CASRDRGNSPLHF.

This rearrangement joins TRBV11-2 to TRBJ2-7, with 9 bases aligning to TRBD1. The CDR3 runs 15 residues. Unmatched junction bases numbered 11, after V lost 6 bases and J lost 5 bases. CDR1 and CDR2 from the germline V gene are SGHAT and FQNNGV. The CDR3 DNA follows: TGTGCCAGCAGTAAAAACCGGGACAGGGCCCACGAGCAGTACTTC. Encoded protein: CASSKNRDRAHEQYF.

Within the sample, this clone is hyperexpanded. V is TRBV27 and J is TRBJ2-7, with a weak D call TRBD2 (5 bases). CDR1 MNHEY and CDR2 SMNVEV come from the germline V gene (reference sequence). V was clipped by 3 bases and J by 6 bases, with 12 bases between them. The CDR3 is 13 residues long. The CDR3 bases are TGTGCCAGCAGTTTCGGGGTAACTGGCGAGCAGTACTTC. Protein product: CASSFGVTGEQYF.

This chain links TRBV9 with TRBJ2-1; D perhaps matches TRBD2 (6 bases). This CDR3 comprises 16 residues. In germline, CDR1 is SGDLS, CDR2 YYNGEE. Trimming shortened V by 0 bases and J by 7 bases, and 17 bases separated the two germline ends. CDR3 nucleotides: TGTGCCAGCAGCGTAGAGGAGGAGGGGTTCAGAAATGAGCAGTTCTTC. Its translation is CASSVEEEGFRNEQFF.

The V call is TRBV21-1, the J call TRBJ1-5. TRBV21-1 is reported as a pseudogene. This CDR3 has 15 amino acids. The CDR3 protein is CASSKGWGGDQPQHF. DNA for the CDR3: TGTGCCAGCAGCAAAGGATGGGGGGGCGACCAGCCCCAGCATTTT.

The chain carries TRBV27 and TRBJ2-1, with TRBD2 matching over 9 bases. Germline CDR1 reads MNHEY; CDR2 reads SMNVEV (reference sequence). V lost 7 bases to trimming and J lost 5 bases; unmatched junction nucleotides: 9. The length of the CDR3 is 15 residues. The CDR3 protein is CASMIRLAGNNEQFF. CDR3 DNA: TGTGCCAGCATGATCCGGCTAGCGGGGAACAATGAGCAGTTCTTC.

The CDR3 DNA reads TGTGCCAGCACCCCGAATGAGGGAAGCAATCAGCCCCAGCATTTT. Amino acids: CASTPNEGSNQPQHF. The V call is TRBV6-9, the J call TRBJ1-5, with unresolved D. The CDR3 is 15 residues long. CDR1 MNHGY and CDR2 SVAAGI come from the germline V gene. Trimming removed 7 bases from V and 1 base from J, with 14 bases in between.

The genes are TRBV5-6 and TRBJ2-7, with D unresolved. Trimming left V 3 bases short and J 4 bases short, with 8 bases between. The CDR3 has 12 amino acids. Germline CDR1 is SGHDT and CDR2 is YYEEEE. The CDR3 loop reads CASSSFPYEQYF. The CDR3 DNA reads TGTGCCAGCAGCTCCTTTCCTTACGAGCAGTACTTC.

This clone was counted a single time. The V gene is TRBV4-1, the J gene TRBJ1-1, with D perhaps matching TRBD1 (6 bases). Germline V gives CDR1 MGHRA, CDR2 YSYEKL. The ends were cut back, 0 bases at V and 1 base at J, with 9 bases in the middle. The CDR3 totals 15 residues. CDR3 in amino acids: CASSQEDSPNTEAFF. The CDR3, as DNA: TGCGCCAGCAGCCAAGAGGACAGCCCGAACACTGAAGCTTTCTTT.

This clone was detected only once. The chain couples TRBV9 to TRBJ2-3; the D is unclear. This CDR3 comprises 15 residues. Germline V CDR1 and CDR2: SGDLS, YYNGEE. The germline V and J ends were trimmed by 1 base and 0 bases, with 9 bases remaining between them. This chain's CDR3 is CASSVSGSSTDTQYF. The CDR3 DNA sequence: TGTGCCAGCAGCGTAAGTGGATCTAGCACAGATACGCAGTATTTT.

This chain connects TRBV4-2 to TRBJ2-3, with 7 bases aligning to TRBD2. This CDR3 is 15 amino acids long. With V trimmed by 1 base and J by 6 bases, 7 bases remained unmatched. Looked up from germline, CDR1 is LGHNA and CDR2 is YNFKEQ. CDR3 nucleotide sequence: TGTGCCAGCAGCCAAGTTTCCGGGCGGGGGGATACGCAGTATTTT. Residues: CASSQVSGRGDTQYF.

The chain joins TRBV7-8 to TRBJ1-1; no clear D gene. The ends were cut back, 1 base at V and 6 bases at J, with 12 bases in the middle. From germline, CDR1 is SGHVS and CDR2 FQNEAQ. This CDR3 spans 14 amino acids. CDR3 nucleotide sequence: TGTGCCAGCAGCTTAGAGCGGGGTGTACCTGAAGCTTTCTTT. Its translation is CASSLERGVPEAFF. Full variable domain (outside the CDR3, taken from reference TRBV7-8 and TRBJ1-1): GAGVSQSPRYKVAKRGQDVALRCDPISGHVSLFWYQQALGQGPEFLTYFQNEAQLDKSGLPSDRFFAERPEGSVSTLKIQRTQQEDSAVYLCASSLERGVPEAFFGQGTRLTVV.

This rearrangement joins TRBV7-6 to TRBJ1-1; D remains ambiguous. The CDR3 is made up of 14 amino acids. The germline V gene encodes CDR1 SGHVS and CDR2 FNYEAQ. V lost 2 bases and J 1 base, leaving 8 bases between the germline ends. DNA of the CDR3: TGTGCCAGCAGCTTATACGGAGCGAACACTGAAGCTTTCTTT. As protein: CASSLYGANTEAFF. The whole variable domain, remainder taken from reference TRBV7-6 and TRBJ1-1, is GAGVSQSPRYKVTKRGQDVALRCDPISGHVSLYWYRQALGQGPEFLTYFNYEAQQDKSGLPNDRFSAERPEGSISTLTIQRTEQRDSAMYRCASSLYGANTEAFFGQGTRLTVV.

This sequence joins TRBV7-6 and TRBJ2-3; the match to TRBD2 covers 8 bases. Germline V gives CDR1 SGHVS, CDR2 FNYEAQ. The CDR3 runs 12 residues. The V gene end was trimmed by 5 bases and the J gene end by 6 bases; junction bases not matched to a gene: 1. DNA of the CDR3: TGTGCCAGCAGCCCGGGGGGGGATACGCAGTATTTT. As protein: CASSPGGDTQYF.